This T cell receptor (beta chain) is from a study of cytomegalovirus exposure and HLA in healthy donors. For the study at large: Earlier results showed 90 million to 120 million unique TCR beta sequences derived from roughly 190 million T cells.

In the PCR, 60 Vbeta and 13 Jbeta primers were used. TCRdb's table, derived via immunoSEQ multiplex PCR, lists solely in-frame clones and lacks some. The table has about 110,000 clones, over 60% seen once. Study-wide findings and caveats: Several of the most significant clusters were apparently associated with common viral pathogens in a later analysis. It was confirmed in vitro that three of the CMV-associated chains were specific for CMV antigens. A missense variant in DCLRE1C was later tied to TCR beta V- and J-gene trimming.

A remark on this clone: Antigen unknown.

The CDR3 consists of 19 residues. Germline lookup yields CDR1 SGHVS and CDR2 FQNEAQ. Deletions cut 0 bases from V and 0 bases from J, with 18 bases between. This clonotype was obtained from a female donor in good health and CMV-seropositive. Source material: PBMCs. The rearrangement links TRBV7-8 to TRBJ2-1, with a tentative D call TRBD2 (5 bases). The chain's CDR3 is CASSLAGRLDFPSYNEQFF. In DNA, the CDR3 is TGTGCCAGCAGCTTAGCAGGCCGGCTGGACTTTCCCTCCTACAATGAGCAGTTCTTC.